These T cell receptor beta chains were read from a single sample in a study of vaccination and CD4 T cells after COVID-19. The antigens for these receptors are not known. TCRdb passed the PCR reads through MiXCR, listing each CDR3 protein once. The sample holds approximately 12,000 distinct CDR3 sequences, roughly 46% seen once. Input material: CD4+ T cells from blood, cultured in vitro. The source is a human donor who had recovered from COVID-19. Each CDR3 is given with its conserved first and last residue. D genes are given only for firm matches. Expanded clones get a size class; other rows say once, few or many, or leave the size out.

V	D	J	size	CDR3	DNA
TRBV14	-	TRBJ1-1	-	CASSLSFITEAFF	TGTGCCAGCAGCCTAAGCTTTATCACTGAAGCTTTCTTT
TRBV10-3	-	TRBJ2-7	-	CAIRGGGTTYEQYF	TGTGCCATCAGGGGAGGGGGCACCACCTACGAGCAGTACTTC
TRBV24-1	TRBD1	TRBJ1-5	-	CATSDGHRGPSNQPQHF	TGTGCCACCAGTGATGGCCACAGGGGGCCAAGCAATCAGCCCCAGCATTTT
TRBV6-1	-	TRBJ1-1	-	CASCENTEAFF	TGTGCCAGCTGTGAGAACACTGAAGCTTTCTTT
TRBV7-6	TRBD2	TRBJ2-1	-	CASSLGAGASYNEQFF	TGTGCCAGCAGCTTAGGAGCGGGGGCGTCGTACAATGAGCAGTTCTTC
TRBV4-1	-	TRBJ1-5	-	CASSPLVSPEDNQPQHF	TGCGCCAGCAGCCCACTAGTAAGTCCCGAAGACAATCAGCCCCAGCATTTT
TRBV6-5	-	TRBJ1-1	-	CASSYRGSIGEAFF	TGTGCCAGCAGTTACCGAGGTTCTATCGGGGAAGCTTTCTTT
TRBV9	-	TRBJ2-5	-	CASSPQLGAIETQYF	TGTGCCAGCAGCCCCCAGCTGGGGGCAATAGAGACCCAGTACTTC
TRBV7-9	TRBD2	TRBJ2-2	-	CASSFTGLASGELFF	TGTGCCAGCAGCTTTACGGGACTAGCGTCCGGGGAGCTGTTTTTT
TRBV29-1	-	TRBJ1-3	-	CSARGVFPGNTIYF	TGCAGCGCAAGGGGGGTTTTCCCAGGGAACACCATATATTTT
TRBV20-1	TRBD1	TRBJ1-2	once	CSVGQGARGYTF	TGCAGCGTGGGGCAGGGGGCGCGGGGCTACACCTTC
TRBV6-5	-	TRBJ1-2	-	CASSSTGTANYGYTF	TGTGCCAGCAGTTCTACCGGGACGGCTAACTATGGCTACACCTTC
TRBV20-1	-	TRBJ1-1	few	CSASWGSYTEAFF	TGCAGTGCTAGTTGGGGGAGTTACACTGAAGCTTTCTTT
TRBV24-1	TRBD1	TRBJ1-2	few	CATSDPTGTNYGYTF	TGTGCCACCAGTGATCCGACAGGGACTAACTATGGCTACACCTTC
TRBV21-1	-	TRBJ2-1	-	CASSKCKREGRISYNEQFF	TGTGCCAGCAGCAAATGTAAGCGGGAGGGCAGGATCTCCTACAATGAGCAGTTCTTC
TRBV7-6	-	TRBJ2-5	few	CASRGKTGLRSETQYF	TGTGCCAGCAGAGGAAAAACAGGGCTCAGGTCAGAGACCCAGTACTTC
TRBV2	-	TRBJ1-1	-	CASSETKQAFF	TGTGCCAGCAGTGAGACCAAACAAGCTTTCTTT
TRBV15	TRBD1	TRBJ1-2	-	CATPQGEYGYTF	TGTGCCACCCCACAGGGGGAATATGGCTACACCTTC
TRBV19	-	TRBJ2-7	-	CASSGTPSYEQYF	TGTGCCAGTTCCGGGACCCCCTCCTACGAGCAGTACTTC
TRBV5-1	-	TRBJ2-5	-	CASSLTSETQYF	TGCGCCAGCAGCCTTACTTCAGAGACCCAGTACTTC
TRBV6-2/TRBV6-3	TRBD2	TRBJ2-7	-	CASSYSGLADYEQYF	TGTGCCAGCAGTTATTCTGGACTAGCGGACTACGAGCAGTACTTC
TRBV2	-	TRBJ2-4	few	CASSPSGNIQYF	TGTGCCAGCAGCCCCAGTGGAAACATTCAGTACTTC
TRBV12-3/TRBV12-4	-	TRBJ1-1	-	CASSLDGLRAFF	TGTGCCAGCAGTCTTGACGGCCTTAGGGCTTTCTTT
TRBV20-1	TRBD2	TRBJ2-7	few	CSATTLRQTSGEQYF	TGCAGTGCGACAACCCTTCGGCAGACTAGCGGCGAGCAGTACTTC
TRBV5-1	-	TRBJ2-5	-	CASSLAGGYQETQYF	TGCGCCAGCAGCTTGGCAGGCGGGTACCAAGAGACCCAGTACTTC
TRBV7-2	-	TRBJ1-1	-	CASSPAGGTEAFF	TGTGCCAGCAGCCCAGCGGGGGGCACTGAAGCTTTCTTT
TRBV6-1	TRBD2	TRBJ2-7	-	CASTPSGTGHEQYF	TGTGCCAGCACCCCAAGCGGGACGGGCCACGAGCAGTACTTC
TRBV5-7	TRBD1	TRBJ1-2	-	CASSSRTGGDGYTF	TGTGCCAGCAGCTCCCGGACAGGGGGCGATGGCTACACCTTC
TRBV12-3/TRBV12-4	TRBD1	TRBJ1-2	-	CASSLQGADYGYTF	TGTGCCAGCAGTTTACAGGGGGCGGACTATGGCTACACCTTC
TRBV7-2	-	TRBJ1-1	-	CASGSGGQNTEAFF	TGTGCCAGCGGGTCCGGGGGCCAGAACACTGAAGCTTTCTTT